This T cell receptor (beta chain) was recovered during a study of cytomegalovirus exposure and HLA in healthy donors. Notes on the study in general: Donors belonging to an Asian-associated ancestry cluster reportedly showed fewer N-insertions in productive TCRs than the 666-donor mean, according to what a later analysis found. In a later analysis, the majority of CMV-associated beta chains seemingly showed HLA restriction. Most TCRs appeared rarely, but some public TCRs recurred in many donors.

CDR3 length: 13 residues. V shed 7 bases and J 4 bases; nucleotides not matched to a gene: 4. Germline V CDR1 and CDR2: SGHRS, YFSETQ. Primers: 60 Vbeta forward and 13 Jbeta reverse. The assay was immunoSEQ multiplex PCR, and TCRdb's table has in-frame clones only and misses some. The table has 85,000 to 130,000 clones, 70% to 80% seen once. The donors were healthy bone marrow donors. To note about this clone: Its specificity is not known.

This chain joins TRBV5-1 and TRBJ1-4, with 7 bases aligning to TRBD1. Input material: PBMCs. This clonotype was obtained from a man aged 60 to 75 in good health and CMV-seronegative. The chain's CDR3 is CASQQGNNEKLFF. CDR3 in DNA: TGCGCCAGCCAACAGGGGAATAATGAAAAACTGTTTTTT.